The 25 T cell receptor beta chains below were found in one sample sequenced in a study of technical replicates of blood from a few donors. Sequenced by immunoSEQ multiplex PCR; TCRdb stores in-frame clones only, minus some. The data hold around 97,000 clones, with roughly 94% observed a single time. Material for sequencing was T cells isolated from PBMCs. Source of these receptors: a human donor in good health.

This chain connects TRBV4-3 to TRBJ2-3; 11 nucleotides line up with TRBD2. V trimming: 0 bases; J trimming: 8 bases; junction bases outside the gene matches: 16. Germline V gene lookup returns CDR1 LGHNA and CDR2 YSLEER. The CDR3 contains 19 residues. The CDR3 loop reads CASSQELELAGGEIGTQYF. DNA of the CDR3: TGCGCCAGCAGCCAAGAGCTGGAGCTAGCGGGAGGTGAGATTGGTACGCAGTATTTT.

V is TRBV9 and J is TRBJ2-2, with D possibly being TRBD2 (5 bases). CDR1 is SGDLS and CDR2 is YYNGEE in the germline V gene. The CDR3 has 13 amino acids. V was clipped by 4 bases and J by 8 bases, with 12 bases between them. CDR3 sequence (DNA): TGTGCCAGCAGCCTATACGGGATGGGGGAGCTGTTTTTT. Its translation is CASSLYGMGELFF.

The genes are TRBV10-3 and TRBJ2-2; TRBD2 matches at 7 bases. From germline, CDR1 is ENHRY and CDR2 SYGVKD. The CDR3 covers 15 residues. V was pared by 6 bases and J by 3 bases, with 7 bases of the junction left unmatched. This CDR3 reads CAIRGSGRDTGELFF. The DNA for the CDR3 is TGTGCCATCAGGGGCTCAGGGAGGGACACCGGGGAGCTGTTTTTT.

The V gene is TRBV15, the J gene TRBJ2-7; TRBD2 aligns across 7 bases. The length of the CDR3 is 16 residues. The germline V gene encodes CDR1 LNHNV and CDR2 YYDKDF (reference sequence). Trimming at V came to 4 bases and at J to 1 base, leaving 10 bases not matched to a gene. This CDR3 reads CATSIVAGVRSYEQYF. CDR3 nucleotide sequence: TGTGCCACCAGCATAGTCGCGGGAGTAAGGTCCTACGAGCAGTACTTC.

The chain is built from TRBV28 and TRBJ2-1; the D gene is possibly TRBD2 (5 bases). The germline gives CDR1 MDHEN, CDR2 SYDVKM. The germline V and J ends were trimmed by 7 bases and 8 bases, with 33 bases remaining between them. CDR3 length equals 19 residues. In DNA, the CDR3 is TGTGCCAGCACCACAGACCAGGTTATTCCGAGCCGGGGAAGAGATGAGCAGTTCTTC. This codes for CASTTDQVIPSRGRDEQFF.

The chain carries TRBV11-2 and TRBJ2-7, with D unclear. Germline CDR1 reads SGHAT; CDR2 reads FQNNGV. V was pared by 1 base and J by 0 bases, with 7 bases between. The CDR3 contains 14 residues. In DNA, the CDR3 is TGTGCCAGCAGCTTAGTAAGCACCTCCTACGAGCAGTACTTC. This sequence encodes CASSLVSTSYEQYF.

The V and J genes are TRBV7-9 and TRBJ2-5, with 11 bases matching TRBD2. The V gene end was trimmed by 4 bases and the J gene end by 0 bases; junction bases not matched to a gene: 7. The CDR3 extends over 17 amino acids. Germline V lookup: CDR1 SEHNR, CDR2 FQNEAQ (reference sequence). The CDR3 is CASSSLGTSGYQETQYF. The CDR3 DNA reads TGTGCCAGCAGCTCGCTAGGGACTAGCGGCTACCAAGAGACCCAGTACTTC.

Written as DNA, the CDR3 is TGCGCCAGCAGCCGGACAGAAAACACCGGGGAGCTGTTTTTT. Amino acids: CASSRTENTGELFF. The rearrangement uses TRBV4-3 and TRBJ2-2, with a weak D call TRBD1 (6 bases). Per germline, CDR1 LGHNA and CDR2 YSLEER. V lost 4 bases to trimming and J lost 2 bases, with 8 bases between them. The CDR3 length is 14 residues.

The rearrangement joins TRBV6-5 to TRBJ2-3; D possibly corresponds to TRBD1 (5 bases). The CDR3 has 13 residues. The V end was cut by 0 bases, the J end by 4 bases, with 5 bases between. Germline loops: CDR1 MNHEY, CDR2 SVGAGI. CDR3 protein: CASSYSGADTQYF. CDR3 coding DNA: TGTGCCAGCAGTTACTCAGGGGCAGATACGCAGTATTTT.

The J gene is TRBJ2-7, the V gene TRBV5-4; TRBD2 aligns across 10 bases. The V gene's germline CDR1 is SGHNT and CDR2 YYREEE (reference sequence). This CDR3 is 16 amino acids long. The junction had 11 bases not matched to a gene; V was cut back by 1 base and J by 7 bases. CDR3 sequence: CASSLSTLAGVIEQYF. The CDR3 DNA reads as TGTGCCAGCAGCTTGTCAACGCTAGCGGGAGTAATAGAGCAGTACTTC. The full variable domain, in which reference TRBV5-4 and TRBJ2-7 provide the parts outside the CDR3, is ETGVTQSPTHLIKTRGQQVTLRCSSQSGHNTVSWYQQALGQGPQFIFQYYREEENGRGNFPPRFSGLQFPNYSSELNVNALELDDSALYLCASSLSTLAGVIEQYFGPGTRLTVT.

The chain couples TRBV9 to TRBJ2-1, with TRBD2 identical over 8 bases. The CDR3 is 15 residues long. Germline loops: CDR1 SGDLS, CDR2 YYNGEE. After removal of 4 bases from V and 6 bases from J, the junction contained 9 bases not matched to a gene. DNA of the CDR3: TGTGCCAGCAGCTCCACTAGCGGAAGAATCAATGAGCAGTTCTTC. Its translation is CASSSTSGRINEQFF.

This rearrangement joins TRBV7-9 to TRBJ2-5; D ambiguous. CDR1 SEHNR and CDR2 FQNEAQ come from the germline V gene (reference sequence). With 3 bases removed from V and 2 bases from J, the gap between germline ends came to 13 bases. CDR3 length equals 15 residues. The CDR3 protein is CASSFTTASQETQYF. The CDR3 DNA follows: TGTGCCAGCAGCTTCACAACAGCCTCACAAGAGACCCAGTACTTC.

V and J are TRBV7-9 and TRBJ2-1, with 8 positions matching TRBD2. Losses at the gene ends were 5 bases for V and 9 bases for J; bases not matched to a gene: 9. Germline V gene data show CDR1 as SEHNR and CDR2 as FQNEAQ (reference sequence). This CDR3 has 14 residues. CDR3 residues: CASSTGTSFTEQFF. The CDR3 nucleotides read TGTGCCAGCAGCACTGGGACTAGTTTTACTGAGCAGTTCTTC.

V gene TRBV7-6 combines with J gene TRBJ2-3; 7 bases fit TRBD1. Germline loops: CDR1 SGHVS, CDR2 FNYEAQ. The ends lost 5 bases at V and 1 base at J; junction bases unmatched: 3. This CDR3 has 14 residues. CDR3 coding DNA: TGTGCCAGCAGCCCGGGGACAGGCACAGATACGCAGTATTTT. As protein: CASSPGTGTDTQYF.

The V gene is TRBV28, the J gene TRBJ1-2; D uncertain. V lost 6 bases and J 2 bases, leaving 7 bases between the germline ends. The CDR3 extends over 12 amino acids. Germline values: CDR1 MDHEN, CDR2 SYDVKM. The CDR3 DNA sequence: TGTGCCAGCAGGTACACCAACTATGGCTACACCTTC. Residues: CASRYTNYGYTF.

The CDR3 protein is CASSLLAGFYNEQFF. The DNA of the CDR3 is TGTGCCAGCAGCTTGCTAGCGGGATTTTACAATGAGCAGTTCTTC. The chain recombines TRBV11-2 with TRBJ2-1; TRBD2 aligns across 9 bases. V lost 3 bases to trimming and J lost 4 bases; unmatched junction nucleotides: 4. The CDR3 is made up of 15 amino acids. CDR1 is SGHAT, CDR2 FQNNGV, per germline.

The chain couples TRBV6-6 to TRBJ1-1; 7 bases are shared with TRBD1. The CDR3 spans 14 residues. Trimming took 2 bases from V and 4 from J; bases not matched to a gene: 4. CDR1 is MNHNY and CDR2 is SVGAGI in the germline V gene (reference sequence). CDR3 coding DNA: TGTGCCAGCAGTTACGGTAACAGGGGCACTGAAGCTTTCTTT. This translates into CASSYGNRGTEAFF.

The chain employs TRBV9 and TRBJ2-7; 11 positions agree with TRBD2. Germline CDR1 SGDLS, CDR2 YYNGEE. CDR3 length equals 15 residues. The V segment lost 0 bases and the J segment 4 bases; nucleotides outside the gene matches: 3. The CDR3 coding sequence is TGTGCCAGCAGCGTAGTAGCGGGAGGGTGGTACGAGCAGTACTTC. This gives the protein CASSVVAGGWYEQYF.

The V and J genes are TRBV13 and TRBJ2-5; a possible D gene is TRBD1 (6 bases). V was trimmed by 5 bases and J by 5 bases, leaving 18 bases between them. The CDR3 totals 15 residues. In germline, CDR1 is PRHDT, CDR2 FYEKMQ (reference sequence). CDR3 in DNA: TGTGCCAGCAGCCCCTTGGGAGTCCAGGGGGAGACCCAGTACTTC. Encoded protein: CASSPLGVQGETQYF.

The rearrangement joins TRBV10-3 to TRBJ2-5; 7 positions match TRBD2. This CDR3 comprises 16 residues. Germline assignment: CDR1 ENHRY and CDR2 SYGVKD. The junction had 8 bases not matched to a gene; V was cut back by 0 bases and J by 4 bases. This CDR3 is CAISESPWGGGETQYF. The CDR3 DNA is TGTGCCATCAGTGAGTCCCCCTGGGGCGGGGGAGAGACCCAGTACTTC.

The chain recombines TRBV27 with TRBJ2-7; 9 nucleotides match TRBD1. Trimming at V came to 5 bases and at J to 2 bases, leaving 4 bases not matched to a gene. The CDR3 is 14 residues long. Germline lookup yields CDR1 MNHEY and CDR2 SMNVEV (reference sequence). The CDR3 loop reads CASSIGDRAYEQYF. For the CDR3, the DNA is TGTGCCAGCAGTATAGGGGACAGGGCCTACGAGCAGTACTTC.

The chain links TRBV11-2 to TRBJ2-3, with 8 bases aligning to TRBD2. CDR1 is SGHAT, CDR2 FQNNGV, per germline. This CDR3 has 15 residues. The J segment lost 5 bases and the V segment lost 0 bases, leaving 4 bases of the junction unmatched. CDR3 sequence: CASSLDSRGGDTQYF. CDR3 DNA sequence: TGTGCCAGCAGCTTAGATTCCCGGGGGGGAGATACGCAGTATTTT.

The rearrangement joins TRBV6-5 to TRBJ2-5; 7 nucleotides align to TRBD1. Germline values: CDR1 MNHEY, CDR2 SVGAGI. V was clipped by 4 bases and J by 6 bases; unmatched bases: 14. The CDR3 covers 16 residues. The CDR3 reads CASSSSTGDRLQTQYF. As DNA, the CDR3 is TGTGCCAGCAGTTCATCCACAGGGGATAGACTACAGACCCAGTACTTC.

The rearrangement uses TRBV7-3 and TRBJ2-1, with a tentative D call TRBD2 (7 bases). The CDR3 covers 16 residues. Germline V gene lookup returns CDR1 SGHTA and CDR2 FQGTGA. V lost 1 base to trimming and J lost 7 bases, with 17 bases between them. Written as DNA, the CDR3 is TGTGCCAGCAGCTTAAAGGGGGAGGGCCGAGAGAATGAGCAGTTCTTC. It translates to CASSLKGEGRENEQFF.

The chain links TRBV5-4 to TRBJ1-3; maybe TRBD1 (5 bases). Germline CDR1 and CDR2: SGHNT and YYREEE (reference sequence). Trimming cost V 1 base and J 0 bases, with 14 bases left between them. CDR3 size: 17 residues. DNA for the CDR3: TGTGCCAGCAGCTTGTTTGGAGGGGCCCCCTCTGGAAACACCATATATTTT. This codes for CASSLFGGAPSGNTIYF.